The 29 T cell receptor beta chains in this list originate from one sample, sequenced in a study of T cells in Graves' hyperthyroidism and ophthalmopathy (dated by TCRdb to about 2019). The library came from multiplex PCR. Sequencing took place on an Illumina HiSeq 2000. Amplification of TCR beta CDR3 regions was carried out from RNA transcripts. The TCR CDR3 was subjected to a first round of RT-PCR using the HTBI primer set and the Qiagen OneStep RT-PCR kit. The raw public data were reprocessed by TCRdb itself: fastp quality trimming at Q25, MiXCR clonotype calling, in-frame beta chains only. Duplicate CDR3 protein sequences are folded into a single record with the most common DNA and genes. The sample yields about 520,000 distinct CDR3 sequences; roughly a quarter were counted once. 11% of the sample goes to the ten largest clones. Specimen: blood. These receptors all stem from a woman aged 25-40 years with Graves' ophthalmopathy.

This clonotype was counted ten times or more. The chain recombines TRBV27 with TRBJ1-5; 7 bases fit TRBD1. V shed 9 bases, J shed 5 bases, and the junction held 4 bases outside the gene matches. The CDR3 contains 12 residues. The germline V gene encodes CDR1 MNHEY and CDR2 SMNVEV (reference sequence). CDR3 amino acids: CASRGLDQPQHF. The CDR3 region has the DNA TGTGCCAGTAGGGGGCTGGATCAGCCCCAGCATTTT.

V and J are TRBV6-5 and TRBJ2-2; 7 positions agree with TRBD1. V shed 4 bases, J shed 2 bases, and the junction held 7 bases outside the gene matches. The CDR3 covers 16 residues. Germline CDR1 MNHEY, CDR2 SVGAGI. CDR3 nucleotide sequence: TGTGCCAGCAGTTCCATAAGACAGGGCAACACCGGGGAGCTGTTTTTT. Protein product: CASSSIRQGNTGELFF.

There are a few counts of this clonotype. The gene calls are TRBV11-1 and TRBJ2-2; D unresolved. In germline, CDR1 is SGHAT, CDR2 FQDESV (reference sequence). Trimming shortened V by 4 bases and J by 1 base, and 16 bases separated the two germline ends. The CDR3 spans 17 residues. The CDR3 protein is CASSWGFGKQNTGELFF. DNA for the CDR3: TGTGCCAGCAGCTGGGGTTTTGGGAAACAGAACACCGGGGAGCTGTTTTTT.

The table lists this clonotype with many counts. The chain has TRBV20-1 and TRBJ2-2, with D maybe TRBD1 (6 bases). The germline V and J ends were trimmed by 3 bases and 3 bases, with 11 bases remaining between them. This CDR3 contains 14 residues. Germline V gives CDR1 DFQATT, CDR2 SNEGSKA (reference sequence). The CDR3 loop reads CSARGAADTGELFF. As DNA, the CDR3 is TGCAGTGCTAGGGGGGCTGCCGACACCGGGGAGCTGTTTTTT.

This clonotype has more than one count but fewer than ten. This chain uses TRBV6-1 with TRBJ1-3; D possibly corresponds to TRBD1 (5 bases). The length of the CDR3 is 19 residues. Trimming shortened V by 4 bases and J by 0 bases, and 22 bases separated the two germline ends. CDR1 MNHNS and CDR2 SASEGT come from the germline V gene. The CDR3 DNA sequence: TGTGCCAGCAGTGTTTATATAGAACAGGCGGGAAGCTCTGGAAACACCATATATTTT. This encodes CASSVYIEQAGSSGNTIYF.

This clonotype has a count of ten or more. The rearrangement joins TRBV12-5 to TRBJ1-2; 8 bases line up with TRBD1. The CDR3 is 16 amino acids. The germline V gene encodes CDR1 LGHNT and CDR2 FRNRAP. J was trimmed by 2 bases and V by 0 bases; bases with no gene match: 5. The CDR3 coding sequence is TGTGCTAGTGGTTTGGTTTTGACAGGGGCCAACTATGGCTACACCTTC. This sequence encodes CASGLVLTGANYGYTF.

Many counts were recorded for this clonotype. The CDR3 nucleotides are TGTGCCAGCAGTTCATTGGCAGGGTTTTATAGCAATCAGCCCCAGCATTTT. This translates into CASSSLAGFYSNQPQHF. The V and J genes are TRBV27 and TRBJ1-5; D perhaps matches TRBD1 (5 bases). Between the trimmed V and J ends, which lost 4 bases and 0 bases, there was a span of 16 bases. Germline CDR1 MNHEY, CDR2 SMNVEV (reference sequence). The CDR3 totals 17 residues.

This clonotype has ten or more counts. The CDR3 here is CASSSLTGGNQPQHF. The CDR3 region has the DNA TGTGCCAGTAGTTCGTTGACAGGGGGCAATCAGCCCCAGCATTTT. The rearrangement uses TRBV19 and TRBJ1-5; 8 bases match TRBD1. Germline CDR1 is LNHDA and CDR2 is SQIVND (reference sequence). V was clipped by 5 bases and J by 2 bases; unmatched bases: 5. The CDR3 runs 15 residues.

The V gene is TRBV6-1, the J gene TRBJ1-1, with 8 positions matching TRBD1. This CDR3 contains 17 residues. J gave up 4 bases and V 6 bases, and 16 bases lay outside the gene matches. CDR1 is MNHNS and CDR2 is SASEGT in the germline V gene. The CDR3 region is CASSGFRDRSGVTEAFF. The CDR3 DNA reads as TGTGCCAGCAGCGGATTCCGGGACAGGTCAGGAGTCACTGAAGCTTTCTTT.

This clonotype showed up just a few times. The chain recombines TRBV19 with TRBJ2-7, with D possibly matching TRBD2 (5 bases). The CDR3 has 14 amino acids. Trimming took off 0 bases at V and 3 bases at J, with 9 bases between the two ends. Germline loops: CDR1 LNHDA, CDR2 SQIVND (reference sequence). The CDR3 DNA sequence: TGTGCCAGTAGTATAGACTTCCGGGGCTACGAGCAGTACTTC. Its translation: CASSIDFRGYEQYF. Together with reference TRBV19 and TRBJ2-7, the CDR3 gives the full variable domain: DGGITQSPKYLFRKEGQNVTLSCEQNLNHDAMYWYRQDPGQGLRLIYYSQIVNDFQKGDIAEGYSVSREKKESFPLTVTSAQKNPTAFYLCASSIDFRGYEQYFGPGTRLTVT.

This clonotype has more than one count but fewer than ten. This may stem from a read error, because a much larger clone lies one nucleotide away. The J gene is TRBJ2-7, the V gene TRBV12-3 or TRBV12-4; a possible D gene is TRBD2 (5 bases). The CDR3 is made up of 11 amino acids. Trimming left V 6 bases short and J 6 bases short, with 9 bases between. CDR3 in DNA: TGTGCCAGCAGGCGGGTGGGCGAGCAGTACTTC. Its translation is CASRRVGEQYF.

This clonotype was seen many times. The V gene is TRBV20-1, the J gene TRBJ1-2; D uncertain. The CDR3 loop spans 13 amino acids. The V end was cut by 0 bases, the J end by 3 bases, with 8 bases between. CDR1 and CDR2 from the germline V gene are DFQATT and SNEGSKA (reference sequence). CDR3 in amino acids: CSARDPSDYGYTF. In DNA, the CDR3 is TGCAGTGCTAGAGATCCCTCGGACTATGGCTACACCTTC.

In this sample, this clonotype turned up many times. V usage is TRBV20-1 and J usage is TRBJ2-7, with 7 bases that match TRBD2. The V segment lost 3 bases and the J segment 7 bases; nucleotides outside the gene matches: 9. The CDR3 extends over 13 amino acids. The germline V gene has CDR1 DFQATT and CDR2 SNEGSKA (reference sequence). CDR3 sequence reads: CSASVLGGFEQYF. The CDR3 bases are TGCAGTGCTAGTGTTTTGGGGGGGTTTGAGCAGTACTTC.

This clonotype showed up just a few times. The chain links TRBV6-2 or TRBV6-3 to TRBJ2-7; TRBD1 or TRBD2 may be the D gene (5 bases each). The CDR3 covers 14 residues. The germline gives CDR1 MNHEY, CDR2 SVGEGT. Deletions cut 6 bases from V and 3 bases from J, with 15 bases between. The chain's CDR3 is CASRTPGPYYEQYF. In DNA, the CDR3 is TGTGCCAGCAGAACGCCGGGACCTTACTACGAGCAGTACTTC.

At least ten counts were recorded for this clonotype. V usage is TRBV6-2 or TRBV6-3 and J usage is TRBJ2-5; D uncertain. V dropped 7 bases and J dropped 5 bases, with 5 bases sitting between them. The CDR3 sequence is 10 residues long. Germline CDR1 reads MNHEY; CDR2 reads SVGEGT. The CDR3 reads CASNRETQYF. CDR3 in DNA: TGTGCCAGCAATAGGGAGACCCAGTACTTC.

This clonotype was seen a few times. The rearrangement joins TRBV7-3 to TRBJ2-7, with 11 nucleotides matching TRBD2. Germline-derived CDR1 and CDR2 are SGHTA and FQGTGA. V shed 0 bases, J shed 2 bases, and the junction held 12 bases outside the gene matches. The CDR3 is 19 residues long. The CDR3 loop reads CASSLTSGTSGVFTYEQYF. The DNA for the CDR3 is TGTGCCAGCAGCTTAACCTCCGGGACTAGCGGTGTCTTTACCTACGAGCAGTACTTC. Full variable domain (missing parts from reference TRBV7-3 and TRBJ2-7): GAGVSQTPSNKVTEKGKYVELRCDPISGHTALYWYRQSLGQGPEFLIYFQGTGAADDSGLPNDRFFAVRPEGSVSTLKIQRTERGDSAVYLCASSLTSGTSGVFTYEQYFGPGTRLTVT.

V gene TRBV12-3 or TRBV12-4 combines with J gene TRBJ1-2; 7 nucleotides line up with TRBD1. The trim removed 6 bases at V and 8 bases at J, leaving 12 bases unmatched. This CDR3 is built from 14 residues. CDR3 sequence: CASSETGLVGGYTF. The CDR3 coding sequence is TGTGCCAGCAGCGAGACAGGGCTGGTCGGCGGCTACACCTTC.

This clonotype appeared many times. This chain joins TRBV11-2 and TRBJ2-6, with D hard to call. Trimming left V 4 bases short and J 3 bases short, with 13 bases between. CDR1 is SGHAT and CDR2 is FQNNGV in the germline V gene. The CDR3 is 16 amino acids. This CDR3 reads CASSWAGGDGANVLTF. In DNA, the CDR3 is TGTGCCAGCAGCTGGGCCGGCGGAGATGGGGCCAACGTCCTGACTTTC.

This clonotype was detected ten times or more. The V and J genes are TRBV28 and TRBJ1-1; the match to TRBD1 covers 8 bases. J gave up 11 bases and V 7 bases, and 12 bases lay outside the gene matches. This CDR3 is 13 amino acids long. Per the germline V gene, CDR1 is MDHEN and CDR2 is SYDVKM. The CDR3 region is CASNPDRADEAFF. CDR3 DNA sequence: TGTGCCAGCAACCCGGACAGGGCTGACGAGGCTTTCTTT.

The chain combines TRBV9 with TRBJ1-3, with D hard to call. The V gene lost 0 bases and the J gene lost 0 bases, with 13 bases spanning the gap. The CDR3 is 17 residues long. In germline, CDR1 is SGDLS, CDR2 YYNGEE. The CDR3 spells CASSVAEAEFSGNTIYF. The CDR3 nucleotides are TGTGCCAGCAGCGTAGCTGAGGCGGAATTCTCTGGAAACACCATATATTTT.

The chain joins TRBV6-1 to TRBJ1-2; 9 bases are shared with TRBD1. The CDR3 runs 14 residues. V lost 6 bases, J lost 7 bases, and 9 bases stayed unmatched. CDR1 is MNHNS, CDR2 SASEGT, per germline. The CDR3 DNA reads TGTGCCAGCAGGTCGGCGGGGACAGGGAGTGGCTACACCTTC. Amino acids: CASRSAGTGSGYTF.

The J gene is TRBJ2-7, the V gene TRBV24-1; a weak D match, TRBD1 (5 bases). CDR1 and CDR2 (germline): KGHDR, SFDVKD. The CDR3 contains 14 residues. V lost 6 bases, J lost 1 base, and 12 bases lay in between. This chain's CDR3 is CATSRQGFSYEQYF. CDR3 DNA: TGTGCCACCAGTAGGCAGGGCTTTTCCTACGAGCAGTACTTC.

At least ten counts were recorded for this clonotype. J is TRBJ1-1 and V is TRBV20-1; the D gene is possibly TRBD1 (6 bases). Per germline, CDR1 DFQATT and CDR2 SNEGSKA (reference sequence). V was clipped by 5 bases and J by 1 base, with 11 bases between them. CDR3 size: 13 residues. For the CDR3, the DNA is TGCAGTGCTCTATGGACAGCGAACACTGAAGCTTTCTTT. Its protein product is CSALWTANTEAFF.

This clonotype was counted many times. The gene calls are TRBV12-3 or TRBV12-4 and TRBJ2-2; D remains unclear. Trimming cost V 5 bases and J 6 bases, with 10 bases left between them. CDR3 length: 13 amino acids. CDR3 sequence reads: CASSPITAGELFF. DNA for the CDR3: TGTGCCAGCAGTCCAATTACGGCCGGGGAGCTGTTTTTT.

This clonotype has a count of ten or more. The rearrangement joins TRBV6-1 to TRBJ1-2; a possible D gene is TRBD1 (5 bases). V was pared by 5 bases and J by 5 bases, with 9 bases between. CDR1 is MNHNS, CDR2 SASEGT, per germline. This CDR3 has 12 residues. Here the CDR3 reads CASSSGTYGYTF. For the CDR3, the DNA is TGTGCCAGCAGTAGTGGGACGTATGGCTACACCTTC.

This clonotype was seen ten or more times. This chain joins TRBV6-1 and TRBJ1-1; the D gene is possibly TRBD1 (5 bases). Germline lookup yields CDR1 MNHNS and CDR2 SASEGT. The CDR3 length is 16 residues. V shed 5 bases and J shed 0 bases, with 16 bases lying between them. This CDR3 is CASSPKGWEMNTEAFF. CDR3 DNA: TGTGCCAGCAGTCCAAAGGGGTGGGAGATGAACACTGAAGCTTTCTTT.

The gene calls are TRBV20-1 and TRBJ2-7; TRBD2 matches 7 bases. The CDR3 is made up of 14 amino acids. The junction had 9 bases not matched to a gene; V was cut back by 0 bases and J by 7 bases. CDR1 DFQATT and CDR2 SNEGSKA come from the germline V gene (reference sequence). The CDR3 DNA sequence: TGCAGTGCTAGAGATGGGGGGGGGTTTGAAGAGCAGTACTTC. Its translation is CSARDGGGFEEQYF.

The table lists this clonotype with many counts. The J gene is TRBJ1-5, the V gene TRBV5-1, with TRBD1 matching over 10 bases. Germline CDR1 reads SGHRS; CDR2 reads YFSETQ. The J segment lost 7 bases and the V segment lost 4 bases, leaving 8 bases of the junction unmatched. CDR3 length: 15 residues. CDR3 in amino acids: CASSAGTGEGQPQHF. CDR3 DNA sequence: TGCGCCAGCAGCGCCGGGACAGGGGAAGGACAGCCCCAGCATTTT. Drawing the rest from reference TRBV5-1 and TRBJ1-5, the complete variable domain is KAGVTQTPRYLIKTRGQQVTLSCSPISGHRSVSWYQQTPGQGLQFLFEYFSETQRNKGNFPGRFSGRQFSNSRSEMNVSTLELGDSALYLCASSAGTGEGQPQHFGDGTRLSIL.

This clonotype was found many times. The V and J genes are TRBV20-1 and TRBJ1-2; 11 nucleotides match TRBD1. From germline, CDR1 is DFQATT and CDR2 SNEGSKA (reference sequence). The CDR3 loop spans 12 amino acids. Losses at the gene ends were 5 bases for V and 6 bases for J; bases not matched to a gene: 2. CDR3 bases: TGCAGTGCTGGGACAGGGGGGGATGGCTACACCTTC. This translates into CSAGTGGDGYTF.